This T cell receptor (beta chain) came from a study of T cell responses to AZD1222 COVID-19 vaccine. Study-wide results and caveats: Seropositive AZD1222 recipients at baseline numbered only five or six. There were repertoire samples only from the period after the peak T cell response. Reportedly, close to half of spike-specific TCRs are directed against unmutated variant regions.

Germline V gives CDR1 LGHNA, CDR2 YNFKEQ. The CDR3 loop spans 16 amino acids. Trimming left V 0 bases short and J 0 bases short, with 6 bases between. With respect to this clone: Its antigen is currently unknown.

Profiling relied on immunoSEQ multiplex PCR, and the TCRdb table lists in-frame clones only, not all of them. Among 150,000 or so clones listed, about 91% were seen once. The source is an adult who received the AZD1222 COVID-19 vaccine. Sample: peripheral blood, taken 28 days after the second AZD1222 dose. The V call is TRBV4-2, the J call TRBJ2-6; maybe TRBD1 (6 bases). The CDR3 loop is CASSQDRGSGANVLTF. CDR3 bases: TGTGCCAGCAGCCAAGACAGGGGCTCTGGGGCCAACGTCCTGACTTTC.